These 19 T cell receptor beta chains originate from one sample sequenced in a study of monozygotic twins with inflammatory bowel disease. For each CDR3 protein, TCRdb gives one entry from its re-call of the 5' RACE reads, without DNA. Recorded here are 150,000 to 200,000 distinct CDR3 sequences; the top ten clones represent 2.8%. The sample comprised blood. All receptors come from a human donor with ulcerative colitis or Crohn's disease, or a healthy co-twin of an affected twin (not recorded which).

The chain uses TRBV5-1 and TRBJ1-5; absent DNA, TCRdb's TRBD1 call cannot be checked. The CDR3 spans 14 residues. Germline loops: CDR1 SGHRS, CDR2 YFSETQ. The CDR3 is CASSSGQGAGAQHF.

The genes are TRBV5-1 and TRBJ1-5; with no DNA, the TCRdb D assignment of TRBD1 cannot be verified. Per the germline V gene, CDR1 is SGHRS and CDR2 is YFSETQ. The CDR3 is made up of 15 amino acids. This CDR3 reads CASSLDATGSQPQHF.

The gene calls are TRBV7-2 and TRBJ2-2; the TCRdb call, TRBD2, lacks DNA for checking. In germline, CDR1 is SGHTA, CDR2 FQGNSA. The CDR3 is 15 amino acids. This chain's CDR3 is CASSTRGLSGGELFF.

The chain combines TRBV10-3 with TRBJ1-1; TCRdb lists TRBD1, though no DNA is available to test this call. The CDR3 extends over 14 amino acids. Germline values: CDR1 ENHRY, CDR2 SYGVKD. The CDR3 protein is CAMGRTGGNTEAFF.

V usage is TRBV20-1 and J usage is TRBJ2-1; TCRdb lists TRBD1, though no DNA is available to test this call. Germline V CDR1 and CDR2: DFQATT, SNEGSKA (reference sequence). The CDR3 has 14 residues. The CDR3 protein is CSAAGESSYNEQFF.

CDR3 protein: CASSQRDRAYEQYF. The gene calls are TRBV2 and TRBJ2-7; TCRdb names TRBD1, which stays unverified in the absence of DNA. The CDR3 has 14 amino acids. Per germline, CDR1 SNHLY and CDR2 FYNNEI.

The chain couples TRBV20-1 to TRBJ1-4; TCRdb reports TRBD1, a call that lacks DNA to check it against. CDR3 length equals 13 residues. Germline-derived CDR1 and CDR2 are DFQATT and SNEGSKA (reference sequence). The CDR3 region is CSAEVRDREKLFF.

The chain's CDR3 is CASSIFPLAKNIQYF. The rearrangement joins TRBV28 to TRBJ2-4; no DNA is available, so the TRBD1 call from TCRdb remains unchecked. This CDR3 contains 15 residues. Germline V lookup: CDR1 MDHEN, CDR2 SYDVKM.

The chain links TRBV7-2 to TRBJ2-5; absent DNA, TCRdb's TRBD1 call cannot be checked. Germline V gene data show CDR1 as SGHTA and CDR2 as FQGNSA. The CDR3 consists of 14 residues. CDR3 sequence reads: CASSFVATRETQYF.

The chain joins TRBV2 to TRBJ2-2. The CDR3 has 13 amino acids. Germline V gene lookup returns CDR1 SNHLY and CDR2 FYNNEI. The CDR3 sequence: CASSELPTGELFF.

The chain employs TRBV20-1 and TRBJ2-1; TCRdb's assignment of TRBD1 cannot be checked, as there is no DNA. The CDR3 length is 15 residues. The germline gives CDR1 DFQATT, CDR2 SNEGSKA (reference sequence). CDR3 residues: CSASVWGSLNNEQFF.

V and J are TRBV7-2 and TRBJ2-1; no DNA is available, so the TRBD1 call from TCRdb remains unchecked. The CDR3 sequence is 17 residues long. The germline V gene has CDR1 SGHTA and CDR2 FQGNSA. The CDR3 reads CASSPRDRTSSYNEQFF.

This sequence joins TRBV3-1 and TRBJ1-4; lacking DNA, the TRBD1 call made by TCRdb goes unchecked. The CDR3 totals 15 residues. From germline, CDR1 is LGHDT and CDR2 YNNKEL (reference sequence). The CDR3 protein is CASSQWGGSNEKLFF.

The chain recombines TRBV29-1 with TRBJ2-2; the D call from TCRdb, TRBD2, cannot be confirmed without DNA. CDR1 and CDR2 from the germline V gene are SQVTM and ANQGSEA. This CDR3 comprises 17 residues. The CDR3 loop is CSVVRSIETRPTGELFF.

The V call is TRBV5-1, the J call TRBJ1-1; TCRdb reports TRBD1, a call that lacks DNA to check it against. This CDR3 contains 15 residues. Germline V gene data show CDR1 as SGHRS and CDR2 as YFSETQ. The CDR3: CASSRRTGGDTEAFF.

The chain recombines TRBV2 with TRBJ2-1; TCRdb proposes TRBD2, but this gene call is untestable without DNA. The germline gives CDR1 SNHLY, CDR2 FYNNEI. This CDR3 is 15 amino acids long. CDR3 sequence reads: CASSEARGGRGEQFF. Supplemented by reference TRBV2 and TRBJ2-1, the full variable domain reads EPEVTQTPSHQVTQMGQEVILRCVPISNHLYFYWYRQILGQKVEFLVSFYNNEISEKSEIFDDQFSVERPDGSNFTLKIRSTKLEDSAMYFCASSEARGGRGEQFFGPGTRLTVL.

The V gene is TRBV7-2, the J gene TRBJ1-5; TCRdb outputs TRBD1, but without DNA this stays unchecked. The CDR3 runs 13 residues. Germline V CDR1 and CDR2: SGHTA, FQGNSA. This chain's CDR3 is CASSLDTHQPQHF.

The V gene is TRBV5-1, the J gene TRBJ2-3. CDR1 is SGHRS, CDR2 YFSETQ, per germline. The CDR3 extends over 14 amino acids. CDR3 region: CASSLSRNTDTQYF.

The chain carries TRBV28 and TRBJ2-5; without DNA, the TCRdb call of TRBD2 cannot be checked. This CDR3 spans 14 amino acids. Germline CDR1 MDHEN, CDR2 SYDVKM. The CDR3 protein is CASSSLGGRETQYF.